This TCR beta chain was sequenced during a study of long-term antiretroviral therapy in people with HIV. Study observations and caveats: Repertoires with HIV possessed tighter CDR3 length spans than those of controls.

On this clone: Its antigen is unidentified.

Sequencing used immunoSEQ v3.0 at survey level. The data were produced by immunoSEQ multiplex PCR, yet TCRdb's version contains in-frame clones alone and is incomplete. Of around 26,000 clones in the sample, roughly 76% are singletons; the top ten hold 11%. The material was unsorted PBMCs, obtained 1.1 years before starting antiretroviral therapy. The receptor was derived from a woman in her thirties or forties with HIV.

The CDR3 DNA follows: TGTGCCAGCAGCTCCGGTTTTGGGGAGACCCAGTACTTC. Protein: CASSSGFGETQYF. The V call is TRBV11-3, the J call TRBJ2-5, with D unresolved. This CDR3 spans 13 amino acids. Germline lookup yields CDR1 SGHNT and CDR2 YENEEA. Trimming took off 4 bases at V and 5 bases at J, with 11 bases between the two ends.